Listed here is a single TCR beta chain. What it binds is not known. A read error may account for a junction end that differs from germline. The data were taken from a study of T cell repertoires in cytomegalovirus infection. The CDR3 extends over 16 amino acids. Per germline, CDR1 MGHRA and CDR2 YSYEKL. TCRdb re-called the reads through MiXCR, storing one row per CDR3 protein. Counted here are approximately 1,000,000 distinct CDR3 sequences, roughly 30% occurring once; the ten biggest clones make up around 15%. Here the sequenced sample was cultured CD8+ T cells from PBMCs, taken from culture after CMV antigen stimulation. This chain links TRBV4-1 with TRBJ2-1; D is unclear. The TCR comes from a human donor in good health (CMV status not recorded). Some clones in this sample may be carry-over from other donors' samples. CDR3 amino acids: CANSQVTTNTYNEQFF. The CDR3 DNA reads TGCGCCAACAGCCAAGTTACAACCAATACCTACAATGAGCAGTTCTTC.